This passage covers 23 T cell receptor beta chains from one sample sequenced in a study of molecular identifiers for immune sequencing clone quantification. TCRdb re-analysed the PCR reads in MiXCR, keeping a single row per CDR3 protein. The sample shows about 330,000 distinct CDR3 sequences, 24% of them seen only once. The source material was naive CD8+ T cells from blood, with Jurkat cell RNA spiked in. The subset: FACS-sorted CD8+CD4-CCR7+CD45RA+ naive T cells. These receptor sequences come from a human donor in good health. Some libraries in this study had Jurkat cell RNA spiked in.

A few counts support this clonotype. The V call is TRBV27, the J call TRBJ2-1; 9 bases match TRBD2. There are 15 residues in the CDR3. Germline V gene data show CDR1 as MNHEY and CDR2 as SMNVEV (reference sequence). After removal of 2 bases from V and 6 bases from J, the junction contained 5 bases not matched to a gene. The CDR3 here is CASSLGRGGRNEQFF. The CDR3 DNA reads as TGTGCCAGCAGTTTAGGGCGGGGGGGTCGCAATGAGCAGTTCTTC.

For this clonotype: This clone may be a read error of a much larger clone one base away. This chain joins TRBV12-3 or TRBV12-4 and TRBJ2-5, with D hard to call. The CDR3 covers 11 residues. CDR3 protein: CAGSFSETQYF. Written as DNA, the CDR3 is TGTGCCGGCAGTTTTTCTGAGACCCAGTACTTC.

Turning to this clonotype: A read error may account for a junction end that differs from germline. The rearrangement uses TRBV19 and TRBJ1-4, with 7 bases that match TRBD1. CDR1 LNHDA and CDR2 SQIVND come from the germline V gene (reference sequence). The CDR3 totals 11 residues. Here the CDR3 DNA reads TGTGCCAGTAGTAGAGGGGACAGAATGTTATTT. Translation gives CASSRGDRMLF.

This clonotype was observed a few times. The chain links TRBV12-3 or TRBV12-4 to TRBJ2-3; perhaps TRBD2 as D (6 bases). The germline V and J ends were trimmed by 2 bases and 0 bases, with 12 bases remaining between them. This CDR3 comprises 16 residues. CDR3 protein: CASSLFGGISTDTQYF. CDR3 DNA sequence: TGTGCCAGCAGTTTATTCGGCGGGATCAGCACAGATACGCAGTATTTT.

In regard to this clonotype: Since a much larger clone is just one base distant, this may be a read error. The chain links TRBV7-9 to TRBJ1-1, with TRBD1 matching over 7 bases. The germline gives CDR1 SEHNR, CDR2 FQNEAQ (reference sequence). This CDR3 is built from 13 residues. This chain's CDR3 is CAGSLQGTYEAFF. The CDR3 DNA follows: TGTGCCGGCAGCTTACAGGGGACGTATGAAGCTTTCTTT.

This clonotype was counted only a few times. This chain uses TRBV4-1 with TRBJ2-7, with TRBD2 identical over 9 bases. Trimming cost V 4 bases and J 2 bases; bases outside gene matches: 9. CDR1 is MGHRA, CDR2 YSYEKL, per germline. The CDR3 contains 16 residues. CDR3 bases: TGCGCCAGCAGCCCCCGAGGCGGGGGGGATCCCTACGAGCAGTACTTC. Protein product: CASSPRGGGDPYEQYF.

This clonotype was observed a handful of times. V and J are TRBV19 and TRBJ2-5; a weak D match, TRBD1 (5 bases). Germline CDR1 is LNHDA and CDR2 is SQIVND (reference sequence). V dropped 3 bases and J dropped 4 bases, with 15 bases sitting between them. The CDR3 has 15 amino acids. As DNA, the CDR3 is TGTGCCAGTAGTATTTCCGGGCAGGGATCAGAGACCCAGTACTTC. It specifies CASSISGQGSETQYF.

This clonotype came up many times. This rearrangement joins TRBV27 to TRBJ2-7, with D perhaps TRBD1 (6 bases). The CDR3 covers 14 residues. Germline V gene data show CDR1 as MNHEY and CDR2 as SMNVEV (reference sequence). Trimming removed 6 bases at V and 6 bases at J, with 18 bases between. CDR3 coding DNA: TGTGCCAGCAGCCGCGCGGACAGTCTCTTCGAGCAGTACTTC. This gives the protein CASSRADSLFEQYF.

This clonotype has ten or more counts. J is TRBJ1-2 and V is TRBV6-2 or TRBV6-3; a possible D gene is TRBD1 (6 bases). CDR1 and CDR2 (germline): MNHEY, SVGEGT. The germline V and J ends were trimmed by 7 bases and 2 bases, with 11 bases remaining between them. CDR3 length: 13 amino acids. CDR3 coding DNA: TGTGCCAGCACCCGGACAGCAAACTATGGCTACACCTTC. It encodes CASTRTANYGYTF.

This clonotype has a handful of counts. V and J are TRBV10-3 and TRBJ2-7; TRBD2 agrees at 7 bases. The V and J ends lost 2 bases and 2 bases, in that order; junction bases with no gene match: 3. The CDR3 has 14 residues. Germline V gene lookup returns CDR1 ENHRY and CDR2 SYGVKD. The CDR3 DNA reads as TGTGCCATCAGTGAGGGGGGAGGGGCCTACGAGCAGTACTTC. This gives the protein CAISEGGGAYEQYF.

On this clonotype itself: One junction end disagrees with the germline gene, perhaps due to a read error. The chain has TRBV6-6 and TRBJ2-4; no clear D. The CDR3 loop spans 16 amino acids. The germline gives CDR1 MNHNY, CDR2 SVGAGI (reference sequence). The CDR3 DNA is TGTGCCAGCACTTACCCCGCTGGGTCTGACAAAAACATTCAGTACTTC. Translating it yields CASTYPAGSDKNIQYF.

The rearrangement links TRBV7-6 to TRBJ2-3, with 9 nucleotides matching TRBD2. The V gene's germline CDR1 is SGHVS and CDR2 FNYEAQ. V was clipped by 1 base and J by 5 bases; unmatched bases: 4. The CDR3 extends over 15 amino acids. CDR3 coding DNA: TGTGCCAGCAGCTTAGTTGCGGGAGGGCGAGATACGCAGTATTTT. It translates to CASSLVAGGRDTQYF.

The chain recombines TRBV6-5 with TRBJ2-7; D gene unclear. The CDR3 has 14 residues. Per the germline V gene, CDR1 is MNHEY and CDR2 is SVGAGI. The V end was cut by 2 bases, the J end by 7 bases, with 15 bases between. The CDR3 loop reads CASSYLESLGEQYF. In nucleotides, the CDR3 is TGTGCCAGCAGTTACCTTGAGAGCCTGGGAGAGCAGTACTTC.

The chain joins TRBV6-5 to TRBJ2-1; TRBD2 matches 7 bases. J lost 0 bases, V lost 7 bases, and 9 bases had no gene match. Germline CDR1 and CDR2: MNHEY and SVGAGI. The CDR3 covers 16 residues. The CDR3 here is CASKSFGGGSYNEQFF. In nucleotides, the CDR3 is TGTGCCAGCAAGTCTTTTGGGGGGGGCTCCTACAATGAGCAGTTCTTC.

The chain uses TRBV1 and TRBJ2-3; the D segment call TRBD2 is taken from the table without a DNA check. TRBV1 is described as a pseudogene. The CDR3 is 15 residues long. CDR3 protein: CTSSQGTRKADTQYF. CDR3 in DNA: TGCACCAGCAGCCAAGGGACTAGAAAGGCAGATACGCAGTATTTT.

This clonotype was counted a single time. A much larger clone differs from this one at a single base, so this may be a read error. V usage is TRBV6-2 or TRBV6-3 and J usage is TRBJ2-7, with 7 bases that match TRBD1. The CDR3 contains 13 residues. CDR1 and CDR2 (germline): MNHEY, SVGEGT. The CDR3 coding sequence is TGTGCCAGCAGACCACAGGGGCCCTACGCGCAGTACTTC. It is translated as CASRPQGPYAQYF.

This clonotype was picked up many times. V gene TRBV6-5 combines with J gene TRBJ2-7; 10 bases map to TRBD1. This CDR3 has 15 residues. Trimming at V came to 5 bases and at J to 5 bases, leaving 9 bases not matched to a gene. Germline CDR1 and CDR2: MNHEY and SVGAGI. CDR3: CASSPTTGGFDEQYF. Written as DNA, the CDR3 is TGTGCCAGCAGTCCGACGACAGGGGGCTTCGACGAGCAGTACTTC.

This clonotype has at least ten counts. The CDR3 nucleotides are TGTGCCACCAGTGACCTACCGGGACTAGCGGGGGATGAGCAGTTCTTC. This codes for CATSDLPGLAGDEQFF. The chain carries TRBV24-1 and TRBJ2-1, with 14 bases identical to TRBD2. The ends lost 4 bases at V and 8 bases at J; junction bases unmatched: 6. The CDR3 extends over 16 amino acids. The germline V gene has CDR1 KGHDR and CDR2 SFDVKD.

The chain uses TRBV6-5 and TRBJ1-1; no firm D call. CDR3 length: 13 amino acids. CDR1 is MNHEY and CDR2 is SVGAGI in the germline V gene. Trimming shortened V by 2 bases and J by 5 bases, and 9 bases separated the two germline ends. The CDR3 loop is CASSYRHGTEAFF. CDR3 DNA: TGTGCCAGCAGTTACAGGCACGGGACTGAAGCTTTCTTT.

This clonotype was seen ten or more times. The V and J genes are TRBV7-3 and TRBJ1-3; D gene ambiguous. Germline CDR1 and CDR2: SGHTA and FQGTGA. Deletions cut 5 bases from V and 0 bases from J, with 11 bases between. The CDR3 consists of 15 residues. The CDR3 coding sequence is TGTGCCAGCAGCCCGTCTGGCGACTCTGGAAACACCATATATTTT. Translation: CASSPSGDSGNTIYF.

This clonotype has a count of ten or more. Here the CDR3 DNA reads TGTGCCAGCAGTTTCGCTAGCGGGGGCTACGAGCAGTACTTC. Translated, it gives CASSFASGGYEQYF. The rearrangement uses TRBV12-3 or TRBV12-4 and TRBJ2-7; 10 nucleotides match TRBD2. J gave up 3 bases and V 3 bases, and 2 bases lay outside the gene matches. CDR3 size: 14 residues.

This clonotype appeared many times. This sequence joins TRBV29-1 and TRBJ1-1; D remains unclear. The CDR3 length is 12 residues. CDR1 SQVTM and CDR2 ANQGSEA come from the germline V gene. The germline V and J ends were trimmed by 6 bases and 0 bases, with 8 bases remaining between them. The CDR3 region is CSVEIMNTEAFF. CDR3 nucleotide sequence: TGCAGCGTGGAGATTATGAACACTGAAGCTTTCTTT.

This clonotype has just a few counts. V gene TRBV12-5 combines with J gene TRBJ2-1, with TRBD2 matching 14 bases. V was pared by 3 bases and J by 8 bases, with 12 bases of the junction left unmatched. The germline gives CDR1 LGHNT, CDR2 FRNRAP. The CDR3 sequence is 18 residues long. Here the CDR3 reads CASGFGTSGGRVVDEQFF. As DNA, the CDR3 is TGTGCTAGTGGTTTCGGGACTAGCGGGGGTAGGGTTGTTGATGAGCAGTTCTTC.